Presented here are 20 T cell receptor beta chains from one specimen sequenced in a study of OX40 agonist ivuxolimab in advanced cancers. Assay used: immunoSEQ multiplex PCR; TCRdb lists only in-frame clones, some missing. The profile covers tens of thousands of clones, with about four fifths appearing a single time and around 7.8% taken by the ten largest. The material was CD4+ or CD8+ T cells sorted from blood, obtained in a trial of the OX40 agonist ivuxolimab. Receptors originate from an adult with an advanced solid tumor such as melanoma, head and neck, liver or kidney cancer.

This clone has only one observation. V is TRBV7-9 and J is TRBJ2-3; no definite D call. This CDR3 has 14 amino acids. With 5 bases removed from V and 0 bases from J, the gap between germline ends came to 9 bases. Looked up from germline, CDR1 is SEHNR and CDR2 is FQNEAQ (reference sequence). CDR3 sequence (DNA): TGTGCCAGCAGCGCACAGCACAGCACAGATACGCAGTATTTT. Amino acid sequence: CASSAQHSTDTQYF.

The V gene is TRBV5-5, the J gene TRBJ2-5, with D maybe TRBD2 (6 bases). This CDR3 is built from 16 residues. The germline CDR1 and CDR2 sequences are SGHKS and YYEKEE (reference sequence). V lost 4 bases and J 2 bases, leaving 18 bases between the germline ends. CDR3 in amino acids: CASSPLPGLAQETQYF. For the CDR3, the DNA is TGTGCCAGCAGCCCCCTTCCGGGACTCGCTCAAGAGACCCAGTACTTC.

The rearrangement uses TRBV19 and TRBJ2-1, with 7 bases aligning to TRBD2. V gave up 7 bases and J gave up 6 bases; unmatched junction bases: 9. Germline V gives CDR1 LNHDA, CDR2 SQIVND (reference sequence). The CDR3 totals 14 residues. The CDR3 sequence: CASTWGGGANEQFF. The CDR3 bases are TGTGCCAGTACCTGGGGGGGTGGTGCCAATGAGCAGTTCTTC.

The chain combines TRBV2 with TRBJ1-2; D call uncertain. The CDR3 contains 14 residues. Looked up from germline, CDR1 is SNHLY and CDR2 is FYNNEI. Trimming left V 3 bases short and J 6 bases short, with 14 bases between. The CDR3 protein is CASSDPGKSHGYTF. For the CDR3, the DNA is TGTGCCAGCAGTGATCCGGGGAAATCCCATGGCTACACCTTC.

V and J are TRBV7-9 and TRBJ2-2; 8 bases match TRBD1. CDR1 and CDR2 (germline): SEHNR, FQNEAQ (reference sequence). CDR3 length: 15 residues. The V segment lost 6 bases and the J segment 0 bases; nucleotides outside the gene matches: 3. The CDR3: CASRGQEANTGELFF. CDR3 bases: TGTGCCAGCAGGGGACAGGAGGCGAACACCGGGGAGCTGTTTTTT.

The chain is built from TRBV27 and TRBJ2-5, with 10 bases that match TRBD2. CDR1 is MNHEY and CDR2 is SMNVEV in the germline V gene (reference sequence). The V gene end was trimmed by 5 bases and the J gene end by 0 bases; junction bases not matched to a gene: 9. The CDR3 spans 17 residues. The CDR3 loop is CASSPLSLAGYQETQYF. CDR3 coding DNA: TGTGCCAGCAGTCCCCTCTCACTAGCGGGGTACCAAGAGACCCAGTACTTC.

The genes are TRBV6-1 and TRBJ1-3; D uncertain. The germline V and J ends were trimmed by 3 bases and 0 bases, with 9 bases remaining between them. This CDR3 spans 15 amino acids. Germline V CDR1 and CDR2: MNHNS, SASEGT. CDR3 amino acids: CASSDGSFSGNTIYF. The CDR3 DNA is TGTGCCAGCAGTGATGGAAGCTTCTCTGGAAACACCATATATTTT.

Written as DNA, the CDR3 is TGTGCCAGCAGTTTATGGGGTTTTGAGGGCAATCAGCCCCAGCATTTT. Its protein product is CASSLWGFEGNQPQHF. J is TRBJ1-5 and V is TRBV27; unclear D gene. Trimming pared 1 base from V and 2 bases from J, leaving 12 bases between. Germline V gives CDR1 MNHEY, CDR2 SMNVEV (reference sequence). The CDR3 is made up of 16 amino acids.

The chain combines TRBV19 with TRBJ1-5; the D is unclear. V dropped 5 bases and J dropped 0 bases, with 11 bases sitting between them. The CDR3 length is 15 residues. Germline-derived CDR1 and CDR2 are LNHDA and SQIVND (reference sequence). CDR3 sequence reads: CASSPEPYSNQPQHF. CDR3 bases: TGTGCCAGTAGTCCCGAACCGTATAGCAATCAGCCCCAGCATTTT.

This rearrangement joins TRBV7-2 to TRBJ2-1, with unresolved D. V lost 2 bases and J 3 bases, leaving 17 bases between the germline ends. The CDR3 contains 17 residues. CDR1 is SGHTA and CDR2 is FQGNSA in the germline V gene. The CDR3 spells CASSLRATERGYNEQFF. The DNA for the CDR3 is TGTGCCAGCAGCTTACGGGCAACCGAACGCGGCTACAATGAGCAGTTCTTC.

The rearrangement joins TRBV19 to TRBJ2-2; possible D gene TRBD2, 5 bases. Germline lookup yields CDR1 LNHDA and CDR2 SQIVND (reference sequence). V was trimmed by 5 bases and J by 5 bases, leaving 9 bases between them. The CDR3 extends over 13 amino acids. The CDR3 DNA sequence: TGTGCCAGTAGTGCAACGGGGACCGGGGAGCTGTTTTTT. Residues: CASSATGTGELFF.

The chain combines TRBV10-3 with TRBJ2-3; TRBD2 matches 8 bases. In germline, CDR1 is ENHRY, CDR2 SYGVKD. V lost 11 bases to trimming and J lost 2 bases; unmatched junction nucleotides: 9. The CDR3 spans 14 residues. This chain's CDR3 is CAAGEREPTDTQYF. DNA of the CDR3: TGTGCCGCGGGGGAGCGGGAGCCCACAGATACGCAGTATTTT.

V usage is TRBV5-1 and J usage is TRBJ2-2; 8 positions match TRBD1. Germline V CDR1 and CDR2: SGHRS, YFSETQ. CDR3 length: 16 residues. V shed 2 bases, J shed 2 bases, and the junction held 5 bases outside the gene matches. Here the CDR3 reads CASSLRGTGNTGELFF. The CDR3 DNA reads as TGCGCCAGCAGCTTACGGGGGACAGGTAACACCGGGGAGCTGTTTTTT.

There are a few counts of this clone. The chain recombines TRBV6-6 with TRBJ1-1, with 8 bases that match TRBD1. Per germline, CDR1 MNHNY and CDR2 SVGAGI (reference sequence). Trimming took 8 bases from V and 4 from J; bases not matched to a gene: 6. The CDR3 has 13 amino acids. CDR3 residues: CASGRTGITEAFF. The CDR3 region has the DNA TGTGCCAGCGGACGGACAGGGATCACTGAAGCTTTCTTT.

The DNA for the CDR3 is TGTGCCAGCACCTTCCGGGACAGGGGTACCAATGAGCAGTTCTTC. Amino acid sequence: CASTFRDRGTNEQFF. The rearrangement joins TRBV27 to TRBJ2-1; TRBD1 agrees at 10 bases. Germline values: CDR1 MNHEY, CDR2 SMNVEV (reference sequence). The CDR3 contains 15 residues. V lost 7 bases and J lost 6; bases outside the gene matches: 9.

The chain couples TRBV6-1 to TRBJ1-6; 7 positions match TRBD1. This CDR3 is 15 amino acids long. V dropped 4 bases and J dropped 1; count of bases not matched to a gene: 1. Germline V gene sequence: CDR1 MNHNS, CDR2 SASEGT. The DNA of the CDR3 is TGTGCCAGCAGTGCAGGGGGATCCTATAATTCACCCCTCCACTTT. It is translated as CASSAGGSYNSPLHF.

This rearrangement joins TRBV6-5 to TRBJ1-3, with TRBD1 matching over 9 bases. Per germline, CDR1 MNHEY and CDR2 SVGAGI. This CDR3 spans 15 amino acids. The J segment lost 2 bases and the V segment lost 5 bases, leaving 4 bases of the junction unmatched. This chain's CDR3 is CASSLRQGAGNTIYF. CDR3 in DNA: TGTGCCAGCAGTCTACGACAGGGGGCTGGAAACACCATATATTTT.

J is TRBJ2-3 and V is TRBV27; weak D call: TRBD1 (5 bases). Germline CDR1 is MNHEY and CDR2 is SMNVEV (reference sequence). The CDR3 is 13 residues long. Trimming stripped 1 base from V and 3 bases from J, with 5 bases between. The CDR3 protein is CASSLYRTDTQYF. The CDR3 DNA is TGTGCCAGCAGTTTATACAGGACAGATACGCAGTATTTT.

The chain couples TRBV12-2 to TRBJ2-2; the table's D gene call, TRBD2, was not cross checked with the DNA. TRBV12-2 is labeled a pseudogene. The CDR3 runs 15 residues. The CDR3 region is CASRSSTAGAGELFF. DNA of the CDR3: TGTGCAAGTCGCAGTTCGACGGCCGGGGCCGGGGAGCTGTTTTTT.

The chain has TRBV6-4 and TRBJ2-5; a weak D match, TRBD2 (6 bases). Trimming cost V 11 bases and J 2 bases, with 21 bases left between them. Germline V gene sequence: CDR1 MRHNA, CDR2 SNTAGT. The CDR3 loop spans 15 amino acids. Here the CDR3 reads CAVAAGGYFQETQYF. The DNA of the CDR3 is TGTGCCGTAGCAGCCGGGGGATACTTTCAAGAGACCCAGTACTTC.